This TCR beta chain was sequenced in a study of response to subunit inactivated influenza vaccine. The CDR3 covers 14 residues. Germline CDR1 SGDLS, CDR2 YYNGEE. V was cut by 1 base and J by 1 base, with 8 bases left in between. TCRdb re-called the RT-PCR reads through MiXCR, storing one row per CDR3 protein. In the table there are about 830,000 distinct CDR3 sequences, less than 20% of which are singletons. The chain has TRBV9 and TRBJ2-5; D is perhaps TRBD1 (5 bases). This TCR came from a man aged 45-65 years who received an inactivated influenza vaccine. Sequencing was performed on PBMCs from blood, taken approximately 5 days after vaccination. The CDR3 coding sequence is TGTGCCAGCAGCGTACCTGACAGCCAAGAGACCCAGTACTTC. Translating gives CASSVPDSQETQYF.